The 28 T cell receptor beta chains below all came from one sample that was sequenced in a study of response to subunit inactivated influenza vaccine. In TCRdb, the RT-PCR reads were re-called with MiXCR into one record per CDR3 protein. There are roughly 500,000 distinct CDR3 sequences in the sample; roughly 25% occur only once, and about 2.8% lies in the top ten. This same sample was also part of a study on T cells expressing NK-cell markers. This second study notes: UMIs were included in TCR beta cDNA generated by 5'RACE template switching.

The sample consisted of CD4+ T cells sorted from PBMCs, taken 12 days after vaccination. These TCRs come from a man aged 50 to 60 who received an inactivated influenza vaccine.

This clonotype has only a few counts. The chain uses TRBV29-1 and TRBJ2-3, with unresolved D. Trimming shortened V by 0 bases and J by 4 bases, and 8 bases separated the two germline ends. This CDR3 spans 13 amino acids. The germline gives CDR1 SQVTM, CDR2 ANQGSEA. As DNA, the CDR3 is TGCAGCGTTGAAGATCACCGCCCAGATACGCAGTATTTT. Encoded protein: CSVEDHRPDTQYF.

This clonotype has more than one count but fewer than ten. This chain connects TRBV6-5 to TRBJ2-3; no definite D call. Germline V gives CDR1 MNHEY, CDR2 SVGAGI. V dropped 1 base and J dropped 0 bases, with 14 bases sitting between them. The CDR3 sequence is 17 residues long. The DNA for the CDR3 is TGTGCCAGCAGTTACTTCTCCAGCCTCCTAAGCACAGATACGCAGTATTTT. The encoded protein is CASSYFSSLLSTDTQYF.

The V gene is TRBV15, the J gene TRBJ2-7; possible D gene TRBD1, 6 bases. CDR3 length: 16 amino acids. CDR1 is LNHNV and CDR2 is YYDKDF in the germline V gene (reference sequence). With 1 base removed from V and 3 bases from J, the gap between germline ends came to 16 bases. CDR3: CATSRAPGQGSYEQYF. CDR3 coding DNA: TGTGCCACCAGCAGAGCTCCTGGGCAGGGGAGCTACGAGCAGTACTTC.

In its sample, this clonotype was seen a few times. J is TRBJ2-3 and V is TRBV7-2; D gene unclear. The V gene lost 6 bases and the J gene lost 6 bases, with 10 bases spanning the gap. Germline V gives CDR1 SGHTA, CDR2 FQGNSA. This CDR3 is 12 amino acids long. CDR3 bases: TGTGCCAGCAGTCGACTGGGGGATACGCAGTATTTT. Amino acids: CASSRLGDTQYF.

There are a few counts of this clonotype. The J gene is TRBJ2-1, the V gene TRBV29-1; 7 positions agree with TRBD1. CDR1 is SQVTM and CDR2 is ANQGSEA in the germline V gene. This CDR3 region has 12 residues. J lost 11 bases, V lost 1 base, and 5 bases had no gene match. Here the CDR3 DNA reads TGCAGCGTTGAAGGACAGGGAGCTAAGCAGTTCTTC. Translation: CSVEGQGAKQFF.

This clonotype was picked up a small number of times. The gene calls are TRBV10-3 and TRBJ2-4, with 13 bases lining up with TRBD2. The V and J ends lost 6 bases and 0 bases, in that order; junction bases with no gene match: 11. The germline gives CDR1 ENHRY, CDR2 SYGVKD. The CDR3 has 19 amino acids. The CDR3 DNA is TGTGCCATCAGCCCCGGGACTAGCGGGGATTCTCTAGCCAAAAACATTCAGTACTTC. It encodes CAISPGTSGDSLAKNIQYF.

In its sample, this clonotype was seen a few times. V is TRBV7-2 and J is TRBJ2-7; the D is unclear. Trimming stripped 5 bases from V and 3 bases from J, with 11 bases between. Per the germline V gene, CDR1 is SGHTA and CDR2 is FQGNSA. This CDR3 is 13 amino acids long. The CDR3 loop reads CASSPYQYYEQYF. For the CDR3, the DNA is TGTGCCAGCAGCCCTTACCAGTACTACGAGCAGTACTTC.

V is TRBV7-2 and J is TRBJ2-3; weak D call: TRBD2 (5 bases). This CDR3 is built from 13 residues. Germline CDR1 reads SGHTA; CDR2 reads FQGNSA. V lost 5 bases, J lost 6 bases, and 12 bases lay in between. DNA for the CDR3: TGTGCCAGCAGCAACCCCTCTAGCGATACGCAGTATTTT. Its protein product is CASSNPSSDTQYF.

The chain recombines TRBV12-3 or TRBV12-4 with TRBJ1-3; D may be TRBD1 (5 bases). With 5 bases removed from V and 0 bases from J, the gap between germline ends came to 8 bases. The CDR3 extends over 14 amino acids. DNA for the CDR3: TGTGCCAGCAGTGACAGCTTCTCTGGAAACACCATATATTTT. It yields the protein CASSDSFSGNTIYF.

This clonotype was seen many times. This chain joins TRBV3-1 and TRBJ2-4; possible D gene TRBD2, 6 bases. Germline V gene data show CDR1 as LGHDT and CDR2 as YNNKEL (reference sequence). CDR3 length: 13 amino acids. Trimming removed 4 bases from V and 8 bases from J, with 12 bases in between. The CDR3 nucleotides are TGTGCCAGCAGCCGGGGAGGCCAGGACATTCAGTACTTC. Translating it yields CASSRGGQDIQYF.

The sample holds a few counts of this clonotype. The chain uses TRBV2 and TRBJ2-7, with D unclear. The CDR3 runs 13 residues. Germline V gene lookup returns CDR1 SNHLY and CDR2 FYNNEI. The V and J ends lost 3 bases and 0 bases respectively, with 6 bases between them. CDR3 DNA sequence: TGTGCCAGCAGTGACGTAATCTCCTACGAGCAGTACTTC. Amino acid sequence: CASSDVISYEQYF.

With respect to this clonotype: An end of the junction does not agree with germline; a read error may underlie this. The V call is TRBV7-7, the J call TRBJ2-1, with 9 bases that match TRBD2. Germline CDR1 and CDR2: SSHAT and FNYEAQ (reference sequence). The CDR3 covers 16 residues. The CDR3 sequence is CASSLGVAGAGSEQFF. The CDR3 DNA reads TGTGCTAGCAGCTTAGGAGTAGCGGGGGCCGGTTCTGAGCAGTTCTTC. Filled out from reference TRBV7-7 and TRBJ2-1, the complete variable domain reads GAGVSQSPRYKVTKRGQDVTLRCDPISSHATLYWYQQALGQGPEFLTYFNYEAQPDKSGLPSDRFSAERPEGSISTLTIQRTEQRDSAMYRCASSLGVAGAGSEQFFGPGTRLTVL.

This clonotype has ten or more counts. The chain employs TRBV18 and TRBJ1-3; D unclear. V lost 8 bases and J 2 bases, leaving 16 bases between the germline ends. Looked up from germline, CDR1 is KGHSH and CDR2 is LQKENI. This CDR3 region has 15 residues. The CDR3 spells CASTNTAAAGNTIYF. The CDR3 DNA reads as TGTGCCAGCACAAACACGGCAGCTGCTGGAAACACCATATATTTT.

This chain uses TRBV18 with TRBJ1-1, with 7 bases identical to TRBD1. J was trimmed by 1 base and V by 2 bases; bases with no gene match: 4. Germline V CDR1 and CDR2: KGHSH, LQKENI. CDR3 length: 15 residues. In nucleotides, the CDR3 is TGTGCCAGCTCACCAATGGGACAGCCGAACACTGAAGCTTTCTTT. It encodes CASSPMGQPNTEAFF.

The chain combines TRBV7-2 with TRBJ1-1; 9 nucleotides align to TRBD1. V was clipped by 3 bases and J by 10 bases; unmatched bases: 6. The CDR3 loop spans 13 amino acids. Germline CDR1 SGHTA, CDR2 FQGNSA. Written as DNA, the CDR3 is TGTGCCAGCAGCTTGAGACAGGGGGTAACAGCTTTCTTT. It encodes CASSLRQGVTAFF.

The chain carries TRBV12-3 or TRBV12-4 and TRBJ1-3, with 11 bases that match TRBD1. J lost 4 bases, V lost 6 bases, and 5 bases had no gene match. The CDR3 loop spans 15 amino acids. The CDR3, as DNA: TGTGCCAGCAGACCGGACAGGGGGCGAGGAAACACCATATATTTT. Its protein product is CASRPDRGRGNTIYF.

This clonotype was detected only once. The gene calls are TRBV24-1 and TRBJ2-2, with a possible D match to TRBD2 (6 bases). V dropped 0 bases and J dropped 5 bases, with 15 bases sitting between them. This CDR3 has 17 residues. Germline-derived CDR1 and CDR2 are KGHDR and SFDVKD. The CDR3 is CATSDLISQGGTGELFF. The CDR3 region has the DNA TGTGCCACCAGTGATTTGATATCCCAGGGAGGAACCGGGGAGCTGTTTTTT.

The table lists this clonotype with a few counts. This chain connects TRBV5-1 to TRBJ2-7, with D maybe TRBD1 (5 bases). The CDR3 spans 13 residues. V was cut by 3 bases and J by 7 bases, with 14 bases left in between. CDR1 SGHRS and CDR2 YFSETQ come from the germline V gene. The CDR3 here is CASSSDPKGEQYF. The CDR3 DNA reads as TGCGCCAGCAGCTCGGACCCTAAGGGGGAGCAGTACTTC.

The chain uses TRBV7-2 and TRBJ1-2, with no clear D. Germline CDR1 reads SGHTA; CDR2 reads FQGNSA. CDR3 length equals 14 residues. V gave up 5 bases and J gave up 3 bases, with 13 bases separating them. CDR3 bases: TGTGCCAGCAGCGTGATGGGAACAGACTATGGCTACACCTTC. Translating it yields CASSVMGTDYGYTF.

This clonotype has a count of ten or more. The rearrangement joins TRBV5-1 to TRBJ2-1, with TRBD1 as a possible D gene (5 bases). CDR1 is SGHRS and CDR2 is YFSETQ in the germline V gene. V lost 0 bases, J lost 15 bases, and 16 bases lay in between. The CDR3 length is 13 residues. The CDR3 DNA is TGCGCCAGCAGCTTGGGGACCCAGGGCCGAATGTTCTTC. Protein sequence: CASSLGTQGRMFF.

This chain joins TRBV4-2 and TRBJ1-4, with D unresolved. Germline CDR1 and CDR2: LGHNA and YNFKEQ. V lost 0 bases to trimming and J lost 5 bases, with 13 bases between them. This CDR3 is built from 16 residues. Here the CDR3 reads CASSQDVGPRNEKLFF. The CDR3 DNA reads TGTGCCAGCAGCCAAGACGTAGGACCAAGGAATGAAAAACTGTTTTTT.

The rearrangement links TRBV3-1 to TRBJ2-7; TRBD1 matches 7 bases. The CDR3 has 14 amino acids. Trimming took 4 bases from V and 3 from J; bases not matched to a gene: 6. Germline V gene sequence: CDR1 LGHDT, CDR2 YNNKEL (reference sequence). The CDR3 loop reads CASSRLTGVYEQYF. The CDR3 nucleotides are TGTGCCAGCAGCCGCCTCACAGGGGTCTACGAGCAGTACTTC.

The chain carries TRBV20-1 and TRBJ1-6; D call uncertain. Germline-derived CDR1 and CDR2 are DFQATT and SNEGSKA (reference sequence). The V and J ends lost 2 bases and 9 bases respectively, with 5 bases between them. The CDR3 extends over 11 amino acids. Here the CDR3 DNA reads TGCAGTGCTAGATGGGGTTCACCCCTCCACTTT. It translates to CSARWGSPLHF.

V is TRBV11-1 and J is TRBJ2-1, with TRBD2 matching over 7 bases. The CDR3 length is 14 residues. V lost 5 bases to trimming and J lost 9 bases; unmatched junction nucleotides: 10. Germline loops: CDR1 SGHAT, CDR2 FQDESV (reference sequence). DNA of the CDR3: TGTGCCAGCAGCACCGGGACTATGAAATTTGAGCAGTTCTTC. This translates into CASSTGTMKFEQFF. Drawing the rest from reference TRBV11-1 and TRBJ2-1, the complete variable domain is EAEVAQSPRYKITEKSQAVAFWCDPISGHATLYWYRQILGQGPELLVQFQDESVVDDSQLPKDRFSAERLKGVDSTLKIQPAELGDSAMYLCASSTGTMKFEQFFGPGTRLTVL.

This clonotype has a handful of counts. The chain employs TRBV6-1 and TRBJ2-3; D is possibly TRBD1 or TRBD2 (6 bases each). Looked up from germline, CDR1 is MNHNS and CDR2 is SASEGT. The CDR3 is made up of 15 amino acids. Trimming removed 8 bases at V and 2 bases at J, with 17 bases between. The CDR3 spells CASRGLATSTDTQYF. As DNA, the CDR3 is TGTGCCAGCCGGGGGCTCGCCACTTCCACAGATACGCAGTATTTT.

This clonotype was seen a few times. The chain has TRBV5-8 and TRBJ2-7, with TRBD1 as a possible D gene (6 bases). V was cut by 6 bases and J by 0 bases, with 13 bases left in between. The CDR3 has 14 amino acids. CDR1 and CDR2 (germline): SGHTS, YDEGEE. CDR3 in amino acids: CASKTPGHSYEQYF. CDR3 DNA sequence: TGTGCCAGCAAGACTCCGGGACACTCCTACGAGCAGTACTTC. Supplemented by reference TRBV5-8 and TRBJ2-7, the full variable domain reads EAGVTQSPTHLIKTRGQQATLRCSPISGHTSVYWYQQALGLGLQFLLWYDEGEERNRGNFPPRFSGRQFPNYSSELNVNALELEDSALYLCASKTPGHSYEQYFGPGTRLTVT.

In this sample, this clonotype turned up a few times. This sequence joins TRBV29-1 and TRBJ2-6, with TRBD1 identical over 7 bases. Germline CDR1 is SQVTM and CDR2 is ANQGSEA. V trimming: 5 bases; J trimming: 2 bases; junction bases outside the gene matches: 3. This CDR3 comprises 14 residues. The CDR3 nucleotides are TGCAGCGTTCTAGGGGGCGCTGGGGCCAACGTCCTGACTTTC. Amino acids: CSVLGGAGANVLTF.

This chain joins TRBV28 and TRBJ1-6; D remains ambiguous. The CDR3 is 13 residues long. V lost 3 bases and J lost 9, with 9 bases in between. Germline loops: CDR1 MDHEN, CDR2 SYDVKM. The CDR3 sequence: CASSFTGVSPLHF. Written as DNA, the CDR3 is TGTGCCAGCAGTTTTACCGGGGTTTCACCCCTCCACTTT.